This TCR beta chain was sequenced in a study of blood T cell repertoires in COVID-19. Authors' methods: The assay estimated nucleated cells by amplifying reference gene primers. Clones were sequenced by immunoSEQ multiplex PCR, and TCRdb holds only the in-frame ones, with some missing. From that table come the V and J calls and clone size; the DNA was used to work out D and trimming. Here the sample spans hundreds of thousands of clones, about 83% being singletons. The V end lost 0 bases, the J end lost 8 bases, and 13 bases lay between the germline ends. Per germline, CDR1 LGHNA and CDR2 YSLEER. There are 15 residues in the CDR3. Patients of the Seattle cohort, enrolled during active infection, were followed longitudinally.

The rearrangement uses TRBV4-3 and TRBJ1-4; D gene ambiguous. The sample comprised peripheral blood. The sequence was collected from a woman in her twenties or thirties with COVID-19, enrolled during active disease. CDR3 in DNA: TGCGCCAGCAGCCAAGATCCCGGGGTTCGGGAAAAACTGTTTTTT. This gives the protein CASSQDPGVREKLFF.